Listed below are T cell receptor beta chains from one sample, sequenced in a study of OX40 agonist ivuxolimab in advanced cancers. Data came from immunoSEQ multiplex PCR; TCRdb stores just in-frame clones and leaves some out. This table holds some 78,000 clones, around 90% found once. Specimen: CD4+ or CD8+ T cells sorted from blood, collected in a trial of the OX40 agonist ivuxolimab. Source of these receptors: an adult with an advanced solid tumor such as melanoma, head and neck, liver or kidney cancer. The CDR3 runs from the conserved cysteine through the conserved F or W. Fields, in order: J gene, clone size, V gene, CDR3 length, D gene, CDR3 DNA, CDR3 protein. The D gene is left open where the match is weak. Expanded clones are given a class, and other clones once, few, many or no size at all.

>TRBJ2-6|.|TRBV19|19|.
TGTGCCAGTACCCTTAGAGGAGGGGGTGGAGGCTCTGGGGCCAACGTCCTGACTTTC
CASTLRGGGGGSGANVLTF
>TRBJ1-3|.|TRBV6-1|15|.
TGTGCCAGCAGTGCCCAACTCCTTTCTGGAAACACCATATATTTT
CASSAQLLSGNTIYF
>TRBJ1-2|.|TRBV5-6|18|.
TGTGCCAGCAGCCCTCGCCGGGGTCAGGGAATCATAGGCTATGGCTACACCTTC
CASSPRRGQGIIGYGYTF
>TRBJ2-7|.|TRBV4-3|19|TRBD2
TGCGCCAGCAGCCTCAAGACGGGGCTAGCGGGGGCCCCCTCCTACGAGCAGTACTTC
CASSLKTGLAGAPSYEQYF
>TRBJ1-2|.|TRBV7-2|16|.
TGTGCCAGCAGCTTAAGGGACCTAACCCCTAACTATGGCTACACCTTC
CASSLRDLTPNYGYTF
>TRBJ2-2|.|TRBV5-1|15|.
TGCGCCAGCAGCCCCTTACATGGGAACGCCGGGGAGCTGTTTTTT
CASSPLHGNAGELFF
>TRBJ1-1|.|TRBV19|12|.
TGTGCCAGTAGTAACCTGAACACTGAAGCTTTCTTT
CASSNLNTEAFF
>TRBJ2-2|.|TRBV6-5|15|TRBD2
TGTGCCAGCAGGTCAGCGGGGAAAAACACCGGGGAGCTGTTTTTT
CASRSAGKNTGELFF
>TRBJ1-1|once|TRBV5-1|12|.
TGCGCCAGCAGCTTGGATCGAGGTGAAGCTTTCTTT
CASSLDRGEAFF
>TRBJ2-1|.|TRBV7-2|17|.
TGTGCCAGCAGCCCGACCCCGGGCTTGTCATCTCACAATGAGCAGTTCTTC
CASSPTPGLSSHNEQFF
>TRBJ2-7|.|TRBV5-4|13|.
TGTGCCAGCAGCTTGGCCCGGACTTACGAGCAGTACTTC
CASSLARTYEQYF
>TRBJ2-3|.|TRBV7-8|15|.
TGTGTCGGGGGCCTCGGTCGGGGGCTGGGAGATACGCAGTATTTT
CVGGLGRGLGDTQYF
>TRBJ1-5|.|TRBV28|13|.
TGTGCCAGCAGTTCGGTTGGGGTCCAGCCCCAGCATTTT
CASSSVGVQPQHF
>TRBJ2-7|few|TRBV20-1|11|.
TGCAGTGCCGTGGGGATGTACGAGCAGTACTTC
CSAVGMYEQYF
>TRBJ2-7|.|TRBV18|16|TRBD1
TGTGCCAGCTCACCACCTGGGACAGGGATACTTTACGAGCAGTACTTC
CASSPPGTGILYEQYF
>TRBJ2-7|.|TRBV5-1|13|.
TGCGCCAGCAGCTTGGACCCGGGCAGCGAGCAGTACTTC
CASSLDPGSEQYF
>TRBJ1-2|.|TRBV10-2|14|.
TGCGCCAGCAGTGAGGTCAGAGTAAACTATGGCTACACCTTC
CASSEVRVNYGYTF
>TRBJ1-1|.|TRBV5-1|13|.
TGCGCCAGCTCAGGGTATGAGAACACTGAAGCTTTCTTT
CASSGYENTEAFF
>TRBJ2-7|.|TRBV5-1|15|.
TGCGCCAGCAGCTGGACCGATGACAAGACATACGAGCAGTACTTC
CASSWTDDKTYEQYF
>TRBJ1-3|.|TRBV28|15|.
TGTGCCAGCAGTTTATTGGGGGGGCTGGTAAACACCATATATTTT
CASSLLGGLVNTIYF
>TRBJ1-2|many|TRBV16|15|.
TGTGCCAGCAGCCCCAACAATGGGGGAATCTATGGCTACACCTTC
CASSPNNGGIYGYTF
>TRBJ2-2|.|TRBV7-2|15|.
TGTGCCAGCAGCTTAGGAGGGGCGAACACCGGGGAGCTGTTTTTT
CASSLGGANTGELFF
>TRBJ2-7|.|TRBV9|14|.
TGTGCCAGCAGCGTAGCTGGGAGACCCTACGAGCAGTACTTC
CASSVAGRPYEQYF
>TRBJ2-7|.|TRBV5-5|15|.
TGTGCCAGCAGCGTAGCCGGGACATCCCCCTACGAGCAGTACTTC
CASSVAGTSPYEQYF
>TRBJ2-1|few|TRBV7-6|14|TRBD2
TGTGCCAGCAGCTTAGCCGGGGGGAACAATGAGCAGTTCTTC
CASSLAGGNNEQFF
>TRBJ1-2|.|TRBV28|11|.
TGTGCCAGCAAATGGGCTTGGGGCTACACCTTC
CASKWAWGYTF
>TRBJ1-1|few|TRBV7-3|13|.
TGTGCCAGCAGCCCCCAGGGGAGTACTGAAGCTTTCTTT
CASSPQGSTEAFF
>TRBJ1-3|.|TRBV10-3|15|.
TGTGCCACTGTCACTGACAGAAGCTCTGGAAACACCATATATTTT
CATVTDRSSGNTIYF
>TRBJ2-6|.|TRBV5-1|24|TRBD1
TGCGCCAGCAGCTCGGGACAGGGGGCGCAACTAGCGGGAACCAAACCCCCTGGGGCCAACGTCCTGACTTTC
CASSSGQGAQLAGTKPPGANVLTF